Below, one TCR beta chain is given with its context. The clone's antigen remains unknown. No base quality information exists; no much larger clone differs at one position. The data stem from a study of T cell responses to AZD1222 COVID-19 vaccine listed by TCRdb under 2021. For the study in its entirety: TCR sequencing covered over 230 trial participants: nearly 210 given two doses of AZD1222 and 26 given two doses of MenACWY control vaccine. Trial participants were enrolled by age into 18-55, 56-69 and 70-plus year subgroups, with approximately 160, 26 and 62 TCR-sequenced participants respectively.

On the study overall, not on this receptor specifically: Spike-specific TCR breadth and depth rose significantly after two AZD1222 doses compared with day 0 and with MenACWY recipients. The whole spike protein was spanned by vaccine-associated CD4 TCRs, and dominant responses were seen in regions 160-218 and 743-854. Participants were mostly white British, with more females than males. The authors suggested clonal diversity may have been underestimated. Because no day 14 peak-response samples were available, the repertoires could be characterized only after the peak T cell response. In the small 56-69-year group, the increase in depth fell short of significance, most likely because of low power. Conclusions about previously exposed vaccinees were limited because only six AZD1222 recipients were SARS-CoV-2 seropositive at baseline. Reportedly, almost half of the unique spike-specific TCRs recognized epitopes lying outside the regions that are mutated in the B.1.351 and B.1.1.7 variants.

The sample's time point label is to be understood as: about 28 days (+/-7) after the second vaccine dose. Because spike-specific TCR depth and breadth did not differ between the two schedules, AZD1222 recipients who got a second dose at roughly 4 weeks were pooled with those who got a second dose at roughly 12 weeks. Vaccinee samples were obtained from the UK trials COV001 and COV002, which included a single-blind randomized controlled phase 2/3 trial of AZD1222 (ChAdOx1 nCoV-19) in healthy adults. For TCRbeta chain sequencing, PBMC samples were collected from trial participants at day 0 and at day 28 after the second dose. V lost 1 base and J lost 4 bases, and the count of bases not matched to a germline gene is 6. Taken from the germline V gene (reference sequence), the CDR1 and CDR2 loops are LGHDT and YNNKEL. Reading from cysteine to phenylalanine, the CDR3 counts 15 amino acids. Only the CDR3 portion is preserved as DNA: 45 bases, with reading frame beginning at the first base.

The CDR3 regions of human TCRbeta chains were analyzed by immunosequencing. The source study handled its data this way. Repertoire TCRs were matched against a reference library of SARS-CoV-2-specific TCRs generated with the MIRA antigen-specificity platform. Breadth was defined as the fraction of unique TCRs that were SARS-CoV-2-associated. Depth was defined as the fraction of total T cells that were SARS-CoV-2-associated. Using the MIRA data, every spike-specific TCR was mapped to the spike region that the TCR reacted to and assigned to either a CD4 or a CD8 class. Log10-transformed breadth and depth values were compared by one-way ANOVA with Sidak's multiple comparisons tests. TCRdb provides this immuneACCESS table in a form limited to in-frame rearrangements. Some clones are lacking; in checked studies, under half of them reflect an unresolved V gene, and why the rest are absent is not known. The V and J calls and clone size are taken from that table; D and trimming were inferred from the DNA. Recorded for this sample are 100,000 to 150,000 clones; around 90% of them occurred a single time. The ten largest clones add up to about 1% of the sample.

Here the chain combines TRBV3-1 (or the pseudogene TRBV3-2) and TRBJ1-2; TRBD1 aligns with 7 central bases. The sample consisted of peripheral blood, taken 28 days after the second AZD1222 dose. The receptor comes from an adult who received the AZD1222 COVID-19 vaccine. The CDR3 reads as follows: CASSQVRQGVYGYTF. DNA sequence: TGTGCCAGCAGCCAAGTACGGCAGGGGGTCTATGGCTACACCTTC.